Presented here are 22 T cell receptor beta chains from one specimen sequenced in a study of control samples from healthy donors and cancer patients. Clones were sequenced by immunoSEQ multiplex PCR, and TCRdb holds only the in-frame ones, with some missing. The data contain 200,000 or so clones, just under 95% of them singletons. Sequenced: blood. The receptors originated from a man between 50 and 59 years old in good health.

The genes are TRBV19 and TRBJ2-7; TRBD2 matches at 13 bases. This CDR3 comprises 18 residues. Germline V gene lookup returns CDR1 LNHDA and CDR2 SQIVND (reference sequence). The trim removed 5 bases at V and 3 bases at J, leaving 13 bases unmatched. The CDR3 region is CASSAIPGLAGDYYEQYV. The CDR3 DNA is TGTGCCAGTAGTGCGATCCCCGGACTAGCGGGGGATTACTACGAGCAGTACGTC.

This clone occurred a few times. V usage is TRBV27 and J usage is TRBJ2-3; tentatively, D is TRBD2 (5 bases). CDR3 size: 17 residues. The V end was cut by 3 bases, the J end by 1 base, with 17 bases between. CDR1 and CDR2 (germline): MNHEY, SMNVEV (reference sequence). DNA for the CDR3: TGTGCCAGCAGTTTCATCCTGAGGAGGCCAGGCACAGATACGCAGTATTTT. This translates into CASSFILRRPGTDTQYF.

The rearrangement uses TRBV4-3 and TRBJ1-4, with D hard to call. CDR3 length equals 16 residues. Germline V gene sequence: CDR1 LGHNA, CDR2 YSLEER. V lost 1 base and J 5 bases, leaving 14 bases between the germline ends. CDR3 bases: TGCGCCAGCAGCCAAGGGCGGGAGTGGGAGAATGAAAAACTGTTTTTT. Translated, it gives CASSQGREWENEKLFF.

The V gene is TRBV28, the J gene TRBJ1-2; D remains unclear. The CDR3 has 14 residues. V was clipped by 6 bases and J by 4 bases, with 15 bases between them. Germline V gives CDR1 MDHEN, CDR2 SYDVKM. CDR3 sequence reads: CASRAGRTGYGYTF. The CDR3 region has the DNA TGTGCCAGCAGGGCCGGCCGGACGGGCTATGGCTACACCTTC.

The J gene is TRBJ2-7, the V gene TRBV6-5; 8 positions match TRBD1. The CDR3 length is 12 residues. Germline V gene sequence: CDR1 MNHEY, CDR2 SVGAGI. V was pared by 9 bases and J by 3 bases, with 4 bases of the junction left unmatched. The CDR3 DNA reads as TGTGCCAGTAAGGACAGGGTCTACGAGCAGTACGTC. This encodes CASKDRVYEQYV.

This clone appeared a single time. The V call is TRBV28, the J call TRBJ1-6, with 7 positions matching TRBD1. This CDR3 contains 15 residues. Trimming took 6 bases from V and 9 from J; bases not matched to a gene: 11. Germline V gives CDR1 MDHEN, CDR2 SYDVKM. The CDR3 reads CASRSLTGWSSPLHF. The CDR3, as DNA: TGTGCCAGCAGATCACTGACAGGGTGGAGTTCACCCCTCCACTTT. The complete variable domain, with remaining parts taken from reference TRBV28 and TRBJ1-6, reads DVKVTQSSRYLVKRTGEKVFLECVQDMDHENMFWYRQDPGLGLRLIYFSYDVKMKEKGDIPEGYSVSREKKERFSLILESASTNQTSMYLCASRSLTGWSSPLHFGNGTRLTVT.

The chain joins TRBV7-9 to TRBJ2-1; D call uncertain. This CDR3 contains 13 residues. Trimming left V 2 bases short and J 6 bases short, with 8 bases between. Germline V lookup: CDR1 SEHNR, CDR2 FQNEAQ (reference sequence). CDR3 sequence (DNA): TGTGCCAGCAGCTTATACGCCAGCAATGAGCAGTTCTTC. It translates to CASSLYASNEQFF.

V usage is TRBV2 and J usage is TRBJ1-1, with D uncertain. Germline assignment: CDR1 SNHLY and CDR2 FYNNEI. The ends were cut back, 6 bases at V and 1 base at J, with 9 bases in the middle. The CDR3 is 13 amino acids. As DNA, the CDR3 is TGTGCCAGCAGCGGACGGGAGAACACTGAAGCTTTCTTT. Its translation is CASSGRENTEAFF.

The chain couples TRBV19 to TRBJ1-3; D perhaps matches TRBD1 (6 bases). CDR1 and CDR2 from the germline V gene are LNHDA and SQIVND (reference sequence). V shed 7 bases and J shed 0 bases, with 10 bases lying between them. CDR3 size: 14 residues. The CDR3 here is CASIDRNSGNTIYF. DNA of the CDR3: TGTGCCAGTATCGACAGGAACTCTGGAAACACCATATATTTT.

As DNA, the CDR3 is TGTGCCAGCAGCACTCAGGTCCCAGCTAACTATGGCTACACCTTC. The encoded protein is CASSTQVPANYGYTF. V gene TRBV16 combines with J gene TRBJ1-2; D ambiguous. Germline V gene lookup returns CDR1 KGHSY and CDR2 FQNENV. V was shortened by 5 bases and J by 0 bases, with 13 bases between the two germline ends. CDR3 length: 15 amino acids.

The V call is TRBV5-1, the J call TRBJ1-1; D not resolved. CDR3 length: 15 amino acids. The V gene lost 2 bases and the J gene lost 0 bases, with 11 bases spanning the gap. Germline V gene sequence: CDR1 SGHRS, CDR2 YFSETQ. In DNA, the CDR3 is TGCGCCAGCAGCTTCGGGTCCCCCCTGAACACTGAAGCTTTCTTT. Amino acids: CASSFGSPLNTEAFF. The whole variable domain, remainder taken from reference TRBV5-1 and TRBJ1-1, is KAGVTQTPRYLIKTRGQQVTLSCSPISGHRSVSWYQQTPGQGLQFLFEYFSETQRNKGNFPGRFSGRQFSNSRSEMNVSTLELGDSALYLCASSFGSPLNTEAFFGQGTRLTVV.

The rearrangement joins TRBV15 to TRBJ1-2, with D possibly being TRBD1 (6 bases). V was trimmed by 2 bases and J by 3 bases, leaving 16 bases between them. The CDR3 is 16 residues long. The germline CDR1 and CDR2 sequences are LNHNV and YYDKDF (reference sequence). The CDR3 region is CATSRMRGTLHYGYTF. The DNA of the CDR3 is TGTGCCACCAGCAGAATGAGGGGGACTTTACACTATGGCTACACCTTC.

The chain recombines TRBV5-6 with TRBJ2-1; 9 bases match TRBD1. CDR1 and CDR2 (germline): SGHDT, YYEEEE. The ends lost 2 bases at V and 15 bases at J; junction bases unmatched: 3. The CDR3 covers 11 residues. The CDR3 region is CASSFGTGLFF. The CDR3 coding sequence is TGTGCCAGCAGCTTTGGGACAGGGCTGTTCTTC.

The CDR3 DNA sequence: TGTGCCAGCAGCCTTGCCCAGGGGGCTAATGAAAAACTGTTTTTT. Amino acids: CASSLAQGANEKLFF. The chain employs TRBV9 and TRBJ1-4; 7 nucleotides agree with TRBD1. V trimming: 4 bases; J trimming: 3 bases; junction bases outside the gene matches: 6. The germline V gene encodes CDR1 SGDLS and CDR2 YYNGEE. This CDR3 spans 15 amino acids.

The chain uses TRBV4-1 and TRBJ2-7; D might be TRBD1 (6 bases). There are 16 residues in the CDR3. Trimming stripped 1 base from V and 3 bases from J, with 16 bases between. CDR1 is MGHRA and CDR2 is YSYEKL in the germline V gene. CDR3 DNA: TGCGCCAGCAGCCAAGTCTGGAACAGGGTCAACTACGAGCAGTACTTC. Translated, it gives CASSQVWNRVNYEQYF.

This chain joins TRBV28 and TRBJ1-2; no firm D call. The CDR3 is 13 amino acids. Trimming removed 5 bases from V and 8 bases from J, with 15 bases in between. Looked up from germline, CDR1 is MDHEN and CDR2 is SYDVKM. In DNA form, the CDR3 reads TGTGCCAGCAGTCCGCCGGGCCGGGGAGGCTACACCTTC. It encodes CASSPPGRGGYTF.

The V and J genes are TRBV3-1 (or the pseudogene TRBV3-2) and TRBJ1-1; no clear D. The ends were cut back, 4 bases at V and 2 bases at J, with 20 bases in the middle. CDR3 length: 17 residues. CDR1 and CDR2 from the germline V gene are LGHDT and YNNKEL (reference sequence). CDR3 nucleotide sequence: TGTGCCAGCAGCCTCCGGAAGGGAGGTGGCTTCAACACTGAAGCTTTCTTT. Its translation: CASSLRKGGGFNTEAFF.

V and J are TRBV5-5 and TRBJ2-7; no reliable D call. V was pared by 0 bases and J by 3 bases, with 10 bases between. Germline CDR1 and CDR2: SGHKS and YYEKEE (reference sequence). The CDR3 covers 14 residues. Here the CDR3 reads CASSLVRVGYEQYF. CDR3 sequence (DNA): TGTGCCAGCAGCTTGGTAAGGGTAGGCTACGAGCAGTACTTC.

The chain combines TRBV3-1 (or the pseudogene TRBV3-2) with TRBJ1-2; 8 bases map to TRBD1. The junction had 5 bases not matched to a gene; V was cut back by 4 bases and J by 7 bases. The CDR3 extends over 13 amino acids. Germline CDR1 and CDR2: LGHDT and YNNKEL (reference sequence). The CDR3 nucleotides read TGTGCCAGCAGCCCACAGGGGGTGGGTGGCTACACCTTC. Translating gives CASSPQGVGGYTF.

The chain combines TRBV19 with TRBJ1-1, with TRBD1 matching over 10 bases. J was trimmed by 5 bases and V by 5 bases; bases with no gene match: 11. The CDR3 runs 16 residues. In germline, CDR1 is LNHDA, CDR2 SQIVND (reference sequence). This CDR3 is CASSPGTGETRTEAFF. The CDR3 nucleotides are TGTGCCAGTAGTCCGGGGACAGGGGAAACTAGGACTGAAGCTTTCTTT.

The V gene is TRBV7-2, the J gene TRBJ1-2; no definite D call. CDR3 size: 12 residues. V was pared by 5 bases and J by 8 bases, with 12 bases between. CDR1 is SGHTA, CDR2 FQGNSA, per germline. The CDR3 region is CASSPGLWGYTF. Written as DNA, the CDR3 is TGTGCCAGCAGCCCCGGGCTATGGGGCTACACCTTC.

This chain joins TRBV11-2 and TRBJ1-4; weak D call: TRBD1 (6 bases). Germline V lookup: CDR1 SGHAT, CDR2 FQNNGV. Trimming shortened V by 4 bases and J by 7 bases, and 13 bases separated the two germline ends. The CDR3 has 14 amino acids. In DNA, the CDR3 is TGTGCCAGCAGCTCCAGGGGCGCGGGTGAAAAACTGTTTTTT. Its protein is CASSSRGAGEKLFF.